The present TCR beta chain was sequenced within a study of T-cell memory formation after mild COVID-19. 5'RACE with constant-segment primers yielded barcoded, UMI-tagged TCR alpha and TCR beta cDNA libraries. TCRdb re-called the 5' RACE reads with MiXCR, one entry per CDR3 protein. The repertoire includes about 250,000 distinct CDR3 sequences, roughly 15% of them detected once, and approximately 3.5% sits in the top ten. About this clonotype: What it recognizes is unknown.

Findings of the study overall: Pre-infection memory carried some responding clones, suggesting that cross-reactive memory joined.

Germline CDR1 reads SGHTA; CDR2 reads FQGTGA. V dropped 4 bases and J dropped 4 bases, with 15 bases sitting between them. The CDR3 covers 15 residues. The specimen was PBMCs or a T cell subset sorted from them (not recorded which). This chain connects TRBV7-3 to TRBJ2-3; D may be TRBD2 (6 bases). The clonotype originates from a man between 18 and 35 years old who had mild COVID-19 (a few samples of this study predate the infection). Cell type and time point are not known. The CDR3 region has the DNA TGTGCCAGCAGCTCCTCGGCGGGGCGCTCAGATACGCAGTATTTT. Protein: CASSSSAGRSDTQYF.